These 18 T cell receptor beta chains share one sample of origin, sequenced in a study of CD8+CD57+ T cells in acquired aplastic anemia. For CDR3 and TCR beta VDJ profiling, genomic DNA was the template used. From the reads, TCRdb called clonotypes with MiXCR, one entry per CDR3 protein. The table shows approximately 220,000 distinct CDR3 sequences, with under 50% occurring only once. The sequenced patients had an expansion of CD8+CD57+ cells seen by flow cytometry. Material: sorted CD4+, CD8+, or CD8+CD57+ T cells (not recorded which) from PBMCs. These receptors were obtained from a human donor with aplastic anemia.

CDR3 coding DNA: TGTGCCAGTAGCCACCGCGGGGGCGAGCAGTACTTC. Its translation is CASSHRGGEQYF. V is TRBV19 and J is TRBJ2-7; 7 bases agree with TRBD2. The germline CDR1 and CDR2 sequences are LNHDA and SQIVND (reference sequence). The CDR3 is made up of 12 amino acids. The junction had 5 bases not matched to a gene; V was cut back by 6 bases and J by 6 bases. The whole variable domain, remainder taken from reference TRBV19 and TRBJ2-7, is DGGITQSPKYLFRKEGQNVTLSCEQNLNHDAMYWYRQDPGQGLRLIYYSQIVNDFQKGDIAEGYSVSREKKESFPLTVTSAQKNPTAFYLCASSHRGGEQYFGPGTRLTVT.

The chain has TRBV2 and TRBJ2-3; a weak D match, TRBD2 (6 bases). V lost 7 bases and J lost 4, with 15 bases in between. The germline gives CDR1 SNHLY, CDR2 FYNNEI. This CDR3 has 14 residues. The DNA for the CDR3 is TGTGCCAGCATTCTTCGGGAGACAGCAGATACGCAGTATTTT. It yields the protein CASILRETADTQYF.

In this sample, this clonotype turned up a few times. The V call is TRBV6-1, the J call TRBJ1-6; 9 nucleotides match TRBD1. The V segment lost 2 bases and the J segment 10 bases; nucleotides outside the gene matches: 6. CDR1 and CDR2 from the germline V gene are MNHNS and SASEGT. CDR3 length: 15 residues. CDR3 DNA: TGTGCCAGCAGTGAAATAGACAGGGGGGAATCACCCCTCCACTTT. Encoded protein: CASSEIDRGESPLHF.

This clonotype was counted at least ten times. The rearrangement joins TRBV5-8 to TRBJ2-1, with D unresolved. The CDR3 runs to 13 residues. V lost 6 bases and J 3 bases, leaving 10 bases between the germline ends. The germline CDR1 and CDR2 sequences are SGHTS and YDEGEE. The CDR3 DNA reads TGTGCCAGCAACCGACCTGTCTACAATGAGCAGTTCTTC. It yields the protein CASNRPVYNEQFF.

Only a few counts were recorded for this clonotype. The chain uses TRBV20-1 and TRBJ1-2; the D gene is possibly TRBD1 (5 bases). The CDR3 totals 13 residues. Trimming cost V 6 bases and J 0 bases, with 11 bases left between them. In germline, CDR1 is DFQATT, CDR2 SNEGSKA (reference sequence). The CDR3 coding sequence is TGCAGTGCCGAGGGGAGAGCTAACTATGGCTACACCTTC. Protein sequence: CSAEGRANYGYTF.

The table lists this clonotype with many counts. V is TRBV2 and J is TRBJ1-6; D remains ambiguous. Trimming shortened V by 3 bases and J by 7 bases, and 10 bases separated the two germline ends. The germline gives CDR1 SNHLY, CDR2 FYNNEI. This CDR3 is built from 14 residues. This CDR3 is CASSDAMPNSPLHF. CDR3 in DNA: TGTGCCAGCAGTGATGCCATGCCGAATTCACCCCTCCACTTT.

The CDR3 DNA is TGTGCCAGCAGGGCAACAGGGAGTAAAGAGACCCAGTACTTC. Translation: CASRATGSKETQYF. V is TRBV2 and J is TRBJ2-5; a weak D match, TRBD1 (6 bases). Germline loops: CDR1 SNHLY, CDR2 FYNNEI. The ends were cut back, 6 bases at V and 3 bases at J, with 14 bases in the middle. This CDR3 spans 14 amino acids.

This clonotype was recorded many times. The rearrangement joins TRBV5-1 to TRBJ2-2; D gene unclear. Germline V gene lookup returns CDR1 SGHRS and CDR2 YFSETQ. This CDR3 contains 14 residues. The germline V and J ends were trimmed by 2 bases and 5 bases, with 10 bases remaining between them. The CDR3: CASSFNPVTGELFF. The CDR3 coding sequence is TGCGCCAGCAGCTTCAATCCCGTGACCGGGGAGCTGTTTTTT.

This clonotype was recorded at least ten times. One junction end does not reproduce the germline sequence, and a read error may be involved. V and J are TRBV7-7 and TRBJ2-2; D is possibly TRBD1 (6 bases). This CDR3 has 14 amino acids. Germline CDR1 is SSHAT and CDR2 is FNYEAQ (reference sequence). The CDR3 region is CASSWTDNTGELFF. In DNA form, the CDR3 reads TGTGCTAGCAGCTGGACAGATAACACCGGGGAGCTGTTTTTT.

This clonotype was detected ten times or more. This rearrangement joins TRBV6-6 to TRBJ1-1; TRBD1 might be the D (5 bases). The CDR3 runs 12 residues. CDR1 and CDR2 (germline): MNHNY, SVGAGI (reference sequence). Trimming removed 2 bases from V and 7 bases from J, with 8 bases in between. This CDR3 reads CASSYQTVEAFF. The DNA of the CDR3 is TGTGCCAGCAGTTACCAGACAGTTGAAGCTTTCTTT.

As to this clonotype: A junction end diverges from the germline sequence, so it may reflect a read error. This chain uses TRBV10-3 with TRBJ1-6; D remains ambiguous. CDR3 length: 13 amino acids. In germline, CDR1 is ENHRY, CDR2 SYGVKD. In nucleotides, the CDR3 is TGTGCCAGCAGTTCCTCCTTTGGTTCACCCCTCCACTTT. Its protein is CASSSSFGSPLHF.

This clonotype was detected only once. A junction boundary mismatches the germline segment, possibly from a read error. The chain recombines TRBV10-3 with TRBJ2-5; D unresolved. This CDR3 spans 13 amino acids. The germline CDR1 and CDR2 sequences are ENHRY and SYGVKD. CDR3: CASSEKRVGTQYF. In DNA, the CDR3 is TGTGCCAGCAGTGAAAAACGAGTGGGGACCCAGTACTTC.

The sample holds many counts of this clonotype. This chain links TRBV6-1 with TRBJ2-7, with D tentatively TRBD1 or TRBD2 (5 bases each). The CDR3 totals 14 residues. The V end was cut by 5 bases, the J end by 3 bases, with 14 bases between. CDR1 and CDR2 from the germline V gene are MNHNS and SASEGT. CDR3 coding DNA: TGTGCCAGCAGTCCCCCGGGACCAAGCTACGAGCAGTACTTC. It is translated as CASSPPGPSYEQYF.

Many counts were recorded for this clonotype. This rearrangement joins TRBV5-1 to TRBJ2-2, with D tentatively TRBD1 (6 bases). Germline V gene lookup returns CDR1 SGHRS and CDR2 YFSETQ. The CDR3 is made up of 15 amino acids. V was clipped by 4 bases and J by 0 bases, with 10 bases between them. In nucleotides, the CDR3 is TGCGCCAGCAGCGTACAGGGCGCGAACACCGGGGAGCTGTTTTTT. This sequence encodes CASSVQGANTGELFF.

The rearrangement joins TRBV11-2 to TRBJ2-7, with D perhaps matching TRBD1 (6 bases). CDR3 size: 14 residues. The germline V and J ends were trimmed by 6 bases and 7 bases, with 19 bases remaining between them. In germline, CDR1 is SGHAT, CDR2 FQNNGV. The CDR3 DNA follows: TGTGCCAGCAGTCCTTTAGGCACAGGGTGGGAGCAGTACTTC. Translated: CASSPLGTGWEQYF.

This clonotype turned up a few times. A much bigger clone sits one base away, suggesting this may be a read error. The rearrangement joins TRBV9 to TRBJ1-4; no clear D. CDR1 SGDLS and CDR2 YYNGEE come from the germline V gene. There are 14 residues in the CDR3. The CDR3 protein is CASSVGSENEKLYF. CDR3 sequence (DNA): TGTGCCAGCAGCGTAGGTTCAGAGAATGAAAAACTGTATTTT.

The CDR3 reads CASSIPGGGGRGEQFF. The CDR3 nucleotides are TGTGCCAGCAGTATCCCCGGGGGGGGGGGCCGAGGTGAGCAGTTCTTC. The gene calls are TRBV7-8 and TRBJ2-1; 8 bases line up with TRBD2. V trimming: 6 bases; J trimming: 9 bases; junction bases outside the gene matches: 16. The CDR3 runs to 16 residues. Germline V CDR1 and CDR2: SGHVS, FQNEAQ.

This rearrangement joins TRBV25-1 to TRBJ2-5; either TRBD1 or TRBD2 may supply D (6 bases each). This CDR3 has 16 residues. Germline loops: CDR1 MGHDK, CDR2 SYGVNS. The V and J ends lost 5 bases and 5 bases respectively, with 21 bases between them. CDR3 sequence (DNA): TGTGCCAGCAGTCTAGCGACCGGGGGCCTAAGTGAGACCCAGTACTTC. Translating gives CASSLATGGLSETQYF.